The clone carrying this T cell receptor (beta chain) has a single count. What it binds is unknown. The CDR3 runs to 13 residues. Germline assignment: CDR1 KGHDR and CDR2 SFDVKD. The V and J ends lost 5 bases and 4 bases, in that order; junction bases with no gene match: 2. The table came from immunoSEQ multiplex PCR; TCRdb's copy has only in-frame clones and leaves some out. The sample carries approximately 78,000 clones, around 81% recorded once. The entry originates in a study of vaccination effects on CD4 cells after COVID-19. With the ViraFEST assay, the study expanded antigen-specific CD4+ T cells using viral peptide pools, then sequenced them. Culture proceeded for nine to ten days, and CD4+ T cells were then isolated. All study participants received two doses of BNT162b2 or mRNA-1273 vaccine. In the vaccine recipients, nucleocapsid antibodies were negative and there was no prior SARS-CoV-2 infection. IL-2 at around 9.8 IU/ml and peptides at 9.5 to 10 ug/ml were added to cultured PBMC, around 2 million per well.

This receptor was taken from a human donor who received a COVID-19 vaccine. The chain joins TRBV24-1 to TRBJ2-5, with 8 nucleotides matching TRBD2. The sequenced sample was CD4+ T cells from PBMCs cultured with HCoV-229E spike peptides, obtained after COVID-19 vaccination. In DNA, the CDR3 is TGTGCCACCAGTGCGGGGGGGAGAGAGACCCAGTACTTC. Translated: CATSAGGRETQYF.